This T cell receptor (beta chain) was profiled in a study of T cells after yellow fever vaccination. Notes on the study in general: Across the CD4 and CD8 compartments, a small share of clonotypes was present in both.

Germline CDR1 KGHSH, CDR2 LQKENI. CDR3 length: 18 residues. The V gene end was trimmed by 0 bases and the J gene end by 4 bases; junction bases not matched to a gene: 15. Universal primer sites and UMIs were introduced during 5'RACE template-switching synthesis of TCR cDNA. TCRdb passed the 5' RACE reads through MiXCR, listing each CDR3 protein once. The sample lists over 300,000 distinct CDR3 sequences, about 6.6% occurring once. As to this clonotype: Antigen unknown.

The chain recombines TRBV18 with TRBJ2-7; 7 positions match TRBD1. This sequence was found in a man between 18 and 35 years old who received the YFV17D yellow fever vaccine. The sample consisted of PBMCs, taken about 41 days after the first yellow fever vaccination. CDR3 protein: CASSPPRQGGGRGYEQYF. The CDR3 bases are TGTGCCAGCTCACCACCGAGACAGGGTGGGGGAAGGGGATACGAGCAGTACTTC.